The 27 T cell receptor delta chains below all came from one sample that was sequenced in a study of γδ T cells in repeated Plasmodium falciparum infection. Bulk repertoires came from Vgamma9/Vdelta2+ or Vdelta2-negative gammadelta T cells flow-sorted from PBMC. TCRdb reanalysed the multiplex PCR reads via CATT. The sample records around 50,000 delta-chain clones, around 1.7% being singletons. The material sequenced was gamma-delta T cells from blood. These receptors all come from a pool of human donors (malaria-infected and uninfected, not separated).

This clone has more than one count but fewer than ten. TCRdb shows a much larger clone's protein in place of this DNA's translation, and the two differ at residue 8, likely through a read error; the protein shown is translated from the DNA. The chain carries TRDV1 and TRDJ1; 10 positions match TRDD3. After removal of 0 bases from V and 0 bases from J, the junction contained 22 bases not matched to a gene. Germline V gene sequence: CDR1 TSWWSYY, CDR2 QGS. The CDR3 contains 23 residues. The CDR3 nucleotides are TGTGCTCTTGGGGAACTATTGACGTGCGGGGTGGGGGATACAAGCCGGTACACCGATAAACTCATCTTT. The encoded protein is CALGELLTCGVGDTSRYTDKLIF.

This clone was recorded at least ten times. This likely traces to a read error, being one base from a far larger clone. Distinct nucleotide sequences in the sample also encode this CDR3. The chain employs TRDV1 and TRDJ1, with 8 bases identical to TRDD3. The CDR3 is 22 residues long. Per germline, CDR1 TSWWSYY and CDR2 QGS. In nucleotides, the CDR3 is TGTGCTCTTGGTGTAAACCCGCCTTCCGACGACCAATGTGGGATACGCACCGATAAGCTCATCTTT. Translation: CALGVNPPSDDQCGIRTDKLIF.

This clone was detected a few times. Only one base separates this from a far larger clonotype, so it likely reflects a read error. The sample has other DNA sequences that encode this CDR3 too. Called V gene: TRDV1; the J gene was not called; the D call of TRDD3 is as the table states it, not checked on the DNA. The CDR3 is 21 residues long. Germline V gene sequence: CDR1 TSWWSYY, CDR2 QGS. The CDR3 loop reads CALGERRYLPTGVHCTDKLIF. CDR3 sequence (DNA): TGTGCTCTTGGGGAACGTCGGTACCTTCCTACGGGGGTCCACTGTACCGATAAACTTATCTTT.

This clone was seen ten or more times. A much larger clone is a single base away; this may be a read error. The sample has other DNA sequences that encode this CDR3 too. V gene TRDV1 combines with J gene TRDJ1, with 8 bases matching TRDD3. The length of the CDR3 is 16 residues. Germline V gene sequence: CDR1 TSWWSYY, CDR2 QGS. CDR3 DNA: TGTGCTCTTGGGGAATCTTTCTGGGGGAGGTCCGACAAACTCATCTTT. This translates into CALGESFWGRSDKLIF.

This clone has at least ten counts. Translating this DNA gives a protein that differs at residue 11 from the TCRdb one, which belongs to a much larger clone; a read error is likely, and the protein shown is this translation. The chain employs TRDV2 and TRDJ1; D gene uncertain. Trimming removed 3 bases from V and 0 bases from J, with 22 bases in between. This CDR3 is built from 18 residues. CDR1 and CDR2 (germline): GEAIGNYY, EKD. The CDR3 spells CACDPKSNPPAYTDKLIF. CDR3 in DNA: TGTGCCTGTGACCCTAAATCAAATCCCCCTGCGTACACCGATAAACTCATCTTT.

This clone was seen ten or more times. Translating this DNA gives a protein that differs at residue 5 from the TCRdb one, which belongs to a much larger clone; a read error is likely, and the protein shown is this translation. Written as DNA, the CDR3 is TGTGCTCTTGGGAGGGCCAAACTCATCTTT. Amino acid sequence: CALGRAKLIF. The J gene is TRDJ1, the V gene TRDV1; D unclear. TCRdb lists no J gene, so it was determined here by aligning the DNA to germline. This CDR3 is built from 10 residues. V lost 5 bases and J lost 8, with 6 bases in between. CDR1 and CDR2 from the germline V gene are TSWWSYY and QGS.

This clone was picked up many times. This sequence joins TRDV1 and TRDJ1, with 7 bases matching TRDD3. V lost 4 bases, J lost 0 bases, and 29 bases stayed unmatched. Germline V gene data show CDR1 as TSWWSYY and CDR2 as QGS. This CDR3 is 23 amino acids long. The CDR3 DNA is TGTGCTCTTGGGGCCTCTTCCCCCGGACCTATACTGGGGACGTTTCACAACACCGATAAACTCATCTTT. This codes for CALGASSPGPILGTFHNTDKLIF.

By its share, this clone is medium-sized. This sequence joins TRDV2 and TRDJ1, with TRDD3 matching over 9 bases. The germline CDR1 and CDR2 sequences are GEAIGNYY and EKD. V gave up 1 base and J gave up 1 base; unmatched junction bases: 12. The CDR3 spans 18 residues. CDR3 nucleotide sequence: TGTGCCTGTGACACGGGCGACTGGGGGACCCGGGGCACCGATAAACTCATCTTT. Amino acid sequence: CACDTGDWGTRGTDKLIF.

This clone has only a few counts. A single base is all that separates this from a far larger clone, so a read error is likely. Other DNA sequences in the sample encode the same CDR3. The CDR3 reads CALGVSFFFLQGGYANDKLIF. The DNA for the CDR3 is TGTGCTCTTGGGGTCTCCTTCTTCTTCCTACAAGGGGGATACGCGAACGATAAGCTCATCTTT. V and J are TRDV1 and TRDJ1, with 10 bases matching TRDD3. CDR3 size: 21 residues. Germline CDR1 reads TSWWSYY; CDR2 reads QGS.

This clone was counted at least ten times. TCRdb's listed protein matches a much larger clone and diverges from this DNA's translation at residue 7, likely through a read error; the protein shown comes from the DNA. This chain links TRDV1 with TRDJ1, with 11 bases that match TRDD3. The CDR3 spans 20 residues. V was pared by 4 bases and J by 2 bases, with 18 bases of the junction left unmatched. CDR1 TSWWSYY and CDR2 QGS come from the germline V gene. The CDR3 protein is CALGAALGWWGIRGTDKLIF. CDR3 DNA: TGTGCTCTTGGGGCCGCCCTCGGCTGGTGGGGGATACGGGGGACCGATAAACTCATCTTT.

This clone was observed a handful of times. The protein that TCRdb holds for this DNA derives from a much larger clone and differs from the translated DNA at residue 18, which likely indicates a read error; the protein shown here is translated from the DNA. The CDR3 spells CALGELRLTFWGKTSYTVKLIF. CDR3 sequence (DNA): TGTGCTCTTGGGGAACTAAGACTGACCTTCTGGGGGAAAACTAGCTACACCGTTAAACTCATCTTT. The rearrangement links TRDV1 to TRDJ1, with TRDD3 matching 8 bases. No J segment appears in TCRdb, so it was assigned here by matching the sequence to germline. Per the germline V gene, CDR1 is TSWWSYY and CDR2 is QGS. The CDR3 spans 22 residues.

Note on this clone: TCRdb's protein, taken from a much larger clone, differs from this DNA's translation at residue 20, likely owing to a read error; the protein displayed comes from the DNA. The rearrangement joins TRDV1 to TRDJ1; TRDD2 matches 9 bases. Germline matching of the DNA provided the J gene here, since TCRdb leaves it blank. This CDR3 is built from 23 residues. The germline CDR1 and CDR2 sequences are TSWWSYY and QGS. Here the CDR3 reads CALGERGPSYTPWYDSYTDELIF. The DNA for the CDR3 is TGTGCTCTTGGGGAACGGGGGCCTTCCTACACCCCATGGTACGATTCGTACACCGATGAACTCATCTTT.

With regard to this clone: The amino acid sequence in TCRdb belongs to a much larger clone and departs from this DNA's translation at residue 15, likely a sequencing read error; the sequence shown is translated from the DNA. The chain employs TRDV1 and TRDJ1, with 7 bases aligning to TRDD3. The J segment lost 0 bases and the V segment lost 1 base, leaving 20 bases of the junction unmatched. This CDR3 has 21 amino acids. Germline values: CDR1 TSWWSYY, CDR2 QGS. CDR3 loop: CALGERPFFPLLLGNTDKLIF. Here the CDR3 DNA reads TGTGCTCTTGGGGAACGGCCCTTTTTCCCACTTTTACTGGGGAACACCGATAAACTCATCTTT.

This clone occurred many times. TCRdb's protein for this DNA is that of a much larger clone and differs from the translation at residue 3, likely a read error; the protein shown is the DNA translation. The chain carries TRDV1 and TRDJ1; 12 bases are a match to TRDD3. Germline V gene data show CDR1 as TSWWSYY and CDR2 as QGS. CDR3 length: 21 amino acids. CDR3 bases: TGTGCTCCTGGGGAACTAGTGACGATAAAGACTGGGGGATACTTAAGCGATAAACTCATCTTT. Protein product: CAPGELVTIKTGGYLSDKLIF.

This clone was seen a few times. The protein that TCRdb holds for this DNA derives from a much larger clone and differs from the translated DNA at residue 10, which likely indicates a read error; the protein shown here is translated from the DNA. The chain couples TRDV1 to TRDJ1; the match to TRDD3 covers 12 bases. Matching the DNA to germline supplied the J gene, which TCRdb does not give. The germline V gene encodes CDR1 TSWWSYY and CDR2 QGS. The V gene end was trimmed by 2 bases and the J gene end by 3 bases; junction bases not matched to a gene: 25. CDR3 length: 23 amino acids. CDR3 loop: CALGEGLKALLFLLGDTPDKLIF. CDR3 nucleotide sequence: TGTGCTCTTGGGGAAGGCTTAAAAGCCCTCCTATTCTTGCTGGGGGATACGCCCGATAAACTCATCTTT.

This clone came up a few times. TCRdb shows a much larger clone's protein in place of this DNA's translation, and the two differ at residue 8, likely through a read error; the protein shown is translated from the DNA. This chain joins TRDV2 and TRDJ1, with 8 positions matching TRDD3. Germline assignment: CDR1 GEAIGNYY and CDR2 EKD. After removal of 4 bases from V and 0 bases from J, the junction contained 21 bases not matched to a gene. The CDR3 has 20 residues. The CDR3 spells CACELSPAPYWGSYTDKLIF. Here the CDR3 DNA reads TGTGCCTGTGAATTGAGTCCTGCCCCGTACTGGGGGTCGTACACCGATAAACTCATCTTT.

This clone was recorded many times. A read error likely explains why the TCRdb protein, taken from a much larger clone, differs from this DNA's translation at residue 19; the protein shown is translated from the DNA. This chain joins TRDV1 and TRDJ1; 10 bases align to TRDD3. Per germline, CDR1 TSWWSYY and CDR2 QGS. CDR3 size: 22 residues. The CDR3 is CALGETSWYWGMGIPYTDRLIF. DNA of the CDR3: TGTGCTCTTGGGGAGACTTCCTGGTACTGGGGGATGGGGATACCGTACACCGATAGACTCATCTTT.

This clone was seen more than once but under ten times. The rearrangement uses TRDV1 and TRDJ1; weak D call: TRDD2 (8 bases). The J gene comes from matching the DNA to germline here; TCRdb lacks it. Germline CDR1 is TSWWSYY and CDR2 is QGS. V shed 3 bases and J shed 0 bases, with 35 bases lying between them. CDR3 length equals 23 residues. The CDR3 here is CALGEPTTRPSYLGGMYTDKLIF. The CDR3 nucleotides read TGTGCTCTTGGGGAGCCGACGACACGCCCTTCCTATTTAGGGGGGATGTACACCGATAAACTCATCTTT.

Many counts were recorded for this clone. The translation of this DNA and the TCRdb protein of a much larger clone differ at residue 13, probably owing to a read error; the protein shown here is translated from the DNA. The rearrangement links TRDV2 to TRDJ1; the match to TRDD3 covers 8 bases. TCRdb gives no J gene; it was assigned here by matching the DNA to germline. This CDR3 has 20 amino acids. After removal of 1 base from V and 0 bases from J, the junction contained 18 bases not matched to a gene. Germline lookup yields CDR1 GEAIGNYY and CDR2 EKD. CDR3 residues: CACDTLPGTGGLPDTDKLIF. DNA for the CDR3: TGTGCCTGTGACACTCTTCCCGGGACTGGGGGTCTACCGGACACCGATAAACTCATCTTT.

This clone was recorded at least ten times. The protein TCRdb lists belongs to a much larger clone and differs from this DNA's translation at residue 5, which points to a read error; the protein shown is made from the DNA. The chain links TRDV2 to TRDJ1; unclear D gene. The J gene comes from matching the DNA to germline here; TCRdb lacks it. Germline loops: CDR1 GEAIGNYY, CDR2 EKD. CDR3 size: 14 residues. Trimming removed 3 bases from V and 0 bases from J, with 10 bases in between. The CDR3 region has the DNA TGTGCCTGTGACGCCTTACTTAACACCGATAAACTCATCTTT. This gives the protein CACDALLNTDKLIF.

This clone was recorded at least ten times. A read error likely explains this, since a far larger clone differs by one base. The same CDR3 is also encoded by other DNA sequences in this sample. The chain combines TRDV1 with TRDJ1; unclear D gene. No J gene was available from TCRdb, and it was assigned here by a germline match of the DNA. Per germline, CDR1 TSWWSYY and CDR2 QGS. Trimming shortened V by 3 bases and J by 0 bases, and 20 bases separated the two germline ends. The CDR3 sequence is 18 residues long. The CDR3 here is CALGETGTVVQNTDKLIF. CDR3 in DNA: TGTGCTCTTGGGGAGACGGGAACGGTCGTACAAAACACCGATAAACTCATCTTT.

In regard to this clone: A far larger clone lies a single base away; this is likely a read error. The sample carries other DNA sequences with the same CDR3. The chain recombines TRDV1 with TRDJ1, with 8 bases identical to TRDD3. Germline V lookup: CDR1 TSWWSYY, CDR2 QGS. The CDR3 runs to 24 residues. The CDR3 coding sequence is TGTGCTCTTGGAGAACTTAGAGTCTTCACCTGGGCAGGATGGGGATACAGGCTCACCGATAAACTCATCTTT. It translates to CALGELRVFTWAGWGYRLTDKLIF.

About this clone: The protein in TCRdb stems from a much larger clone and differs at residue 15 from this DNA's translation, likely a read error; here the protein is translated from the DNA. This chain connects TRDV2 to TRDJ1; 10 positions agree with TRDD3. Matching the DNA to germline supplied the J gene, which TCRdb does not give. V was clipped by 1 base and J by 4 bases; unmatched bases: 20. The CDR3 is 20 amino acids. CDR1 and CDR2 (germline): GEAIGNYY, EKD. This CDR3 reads CACDTYWGIFFPPYIDKLIF. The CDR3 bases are TGTGCCTGTGACACGTACTGGGGGATCTTCTTCCCTCCGTACATCGATAAACTCATCTTT.

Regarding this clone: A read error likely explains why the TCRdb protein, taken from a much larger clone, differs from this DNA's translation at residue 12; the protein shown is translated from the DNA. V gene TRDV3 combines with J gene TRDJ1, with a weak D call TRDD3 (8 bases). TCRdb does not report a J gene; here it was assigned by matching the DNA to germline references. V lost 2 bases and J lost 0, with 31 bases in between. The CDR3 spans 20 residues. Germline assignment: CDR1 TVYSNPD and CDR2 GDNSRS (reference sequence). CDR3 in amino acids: CAFGVLPFTGGLLYTDKLIF. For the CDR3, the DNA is TGTGCCTTTGGGGTCCTTCCTTTTACTGGGGGTCTTTTGTACACCGATAAACTCATCTTT.

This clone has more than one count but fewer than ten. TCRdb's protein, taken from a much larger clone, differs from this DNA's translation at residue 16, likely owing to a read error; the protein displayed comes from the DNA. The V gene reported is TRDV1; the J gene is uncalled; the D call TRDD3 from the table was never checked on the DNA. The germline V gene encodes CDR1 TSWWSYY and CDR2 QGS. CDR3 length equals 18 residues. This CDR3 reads CALGELERGRRYTDKPIF. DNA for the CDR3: TGTGCTCTTGGGGAATTAGAGCGGGGGAGGAGGTACACCGATAAACCCATCTTT.

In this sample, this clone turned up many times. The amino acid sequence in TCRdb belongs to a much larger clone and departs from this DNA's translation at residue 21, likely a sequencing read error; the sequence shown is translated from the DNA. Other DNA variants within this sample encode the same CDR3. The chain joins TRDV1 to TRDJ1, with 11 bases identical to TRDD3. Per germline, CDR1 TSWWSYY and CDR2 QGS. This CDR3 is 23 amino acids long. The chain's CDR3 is CALGELFPTRTLNWGIDTDKPIF. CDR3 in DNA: TGTGCTCTTGGGGAACTCTTTCCTACGAGGACCCTAAACTGGGGGATAGACACCGATAAACCCATCTTT.

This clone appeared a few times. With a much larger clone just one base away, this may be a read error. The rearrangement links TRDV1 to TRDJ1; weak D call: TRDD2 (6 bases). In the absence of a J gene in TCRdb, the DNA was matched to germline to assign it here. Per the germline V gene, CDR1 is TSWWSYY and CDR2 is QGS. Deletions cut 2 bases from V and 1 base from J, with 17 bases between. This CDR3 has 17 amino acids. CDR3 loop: CALGEAFPSYRTDKLIF. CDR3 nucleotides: TGTGCTCTTGGGGAAGCCTTCCCATCGTACCGCACCGATAAACTCATCTTT.